The 16 T cell receptor beta chains given below trace back to one sample, sequenced in a study of cytomegalovirus exposure and HLA in healthy donors. PCR amplification relied on 60 Vbeta primers (plus 13 Jbeta primers). The repertoire was sequenced with immunoSEQ multiplex PCR; TCRdb's copy has only in-frame clones and lacks some. The table lists roughly 150,000 clones, just over 75% of them singletons, with roughly 1.6% in the top ten. What was sequenced was PBMCs. The receptors come from a man aged 40-50 years in good health and CMV-seronegative.

With respect to this clone: The same CDR3 also results from other DNA sequences found in this sample. This chain joins TRBV7-2 and TRBJ1-5; no clear D. CDR1 is SGHTA and CDR2 is FQGNSA in the germline V gene. The germline V and J ends were trimmed by 1 base and 0 bases, with 7 bases remaining between them. The CDR3 spans 15 residues. The CDR3 is CASSLEPYSNQPQHF. The CDR3 coding sequence is TGTGCCAGCAGCTTAGAGCCCTATAGCAATCAGCCCCAGCATTTT.

The chain recombines TRBV28 with TRBJ2-1; possible D gene TRBD2, 7 bases. The CDR3 consists of 13 residues. Germline V gene sequence: CDR1 MDHEN, CDR2 SYDVKM. The V end was cut by 8 bases, the J end by 5 bases, with 13 bases between. CDR3 in DNA: TGTGCCAGCGGGGGGGGGCTTAACAATGAGCAGTTCTTC. Protein product: CASGGGLNNEQFF. Full variable domain (outside the CDR3, taken from reference TRBV28 and TRBJ2-1): DVKVTQSSRYLVKRTGEKVFLECVQDMDHENMFWYRQDPGLGLRLIYFSYDVKMKEKGDIPEGYSVSREKKERFSLILESASTNQTSMYLCASGGGLNNEQFFGPGTRLTVL.

The genes are TRBV11-2 and TRBJ2-5; no definite D call. V dropped 4 bases and J dropped 4 bases, with 13 bases sitting between them. The CDR3 totals 14 residues. Per the germline V gene, CDR1 is SGHAT and CDR2 is FQNNGV. The CDR3 is CASSSSSRGETQYF. CDR3 nucleotide sequence: TGTGCCAGCAGCTCCTCCAGTCGAGGAGAGACCCAGTACTTC. Supplemented by reference TRBV11-2 and TRBJ2-5, the full variable domain reads EAGVAQSPRYKIIEKRQSVAFWCNPISGHATLYWYQQILGQGPKLLIQFQNNGVVDDSQLPKDRFSAERLKGVDSTLKIQPAKLEDSAVYLCASSSSSRGETQYFGPGTRLLVL.

The genes are TRBV6-1 and TRBJ2-2; TRBD1 agrees at 8 bases. V gave up 5 bases and J gave up 5 bases; unmatched junction bases: 1. The germline V gene has CDR1 MNHNS and CDR2 SASEGT. CDR3 size: 13 residues. The CDR3 DNA reads as TGTGCCAGCAGTCGACAGGGGACCGGGGAGCTGTTTTTT. It is translated as CASSRQGTGELFF.

The chain recombines TRBV30 with TRBJ1-3, with D perhaps matching TRBD1 (5 bases). The CDR3 loop spans 14 amino acids. The germline V gene has CDR1 GTSNPN and CDR2 SVGIG (reference sequence). The V end lost 0 bases, the J end lost 6 bases, and 12 bases lay between the germline ends. Here the CDR3 DNA reads TGTGCCTGGAGTGTCAACAGGAAGATAAACACCATATATTTT. Translating it yields CAWSVNRKINTIYF.

This rearrangement joins TRBV4-2 to TRBJ2-2; D not certain. The germline V gene encodes CDR1 LGHNA and CDR2 YNFKEQ. Trimming removed 4 bases at V and 6 bases at J, with 9 bases between. This CDR3 has 13 amino acids. CDR3 sequence reads: CASSPIKPGELFF. The CDR3 bases are TGTGCCAGCAGCCCAATTAAGCCCGGGGAGCTGTTTTTT.

The V and J genes are TRBV19 and TRBJ2-4, with 8 bases lining up with TRBD1. There are 16 residues in the CDR3. Trimming took 3 bases from V and 1 from J; bases not matched to a gene: 5. Per germline, CDR1 LNHDA and CDR2 SQIVND (reference sequence). CDR3 in DNA: TGTGCCAGTAGTATTCAGGGGGCTGGGGCCAAAAACATTCAGTACTTC. Translation: CASSIQGAGAKNIQYF.

The gene calls are TRBV27 and TRBJ2-7, with 10 bases fitting TRBD2. CDR3 length: 15 amino acids. With V trimmed by 4 bases and J by 4 bases, 7 bases remained unmatched. Germline CDR1 and CDR2: MNHEY and SMNVEV (reference sequence). CDR3 nucleotide sequence: TGTGCCAGCAGTTCCCCGCTAGCGGGAGTATACGAGCAGTACTTC. It specifies CASSSPLAGVYEQYF.

The genes are TRBV7-9 and TRBJ2-1; 10 nucleotides match TRBD2. Germline assignment: CDR1 SEHNR and CDR2 FQNEAQ (reference sequence). The CDR3 is 17 residues long. The ends lost 1 base at V and 8 bases at J; junction bases unmatched: 11. The DNA of the CDR3 is TGTGCCAGCAGCTTAGGAGTTACTAGCGGGAAAAGCTATGAGCAGTTCTTC. Amino acid sequence: CASSLGVTSGKSYEQFF.

The chain has TRBV9 and TRBJ1-4, with D unresolved. V was trimmed by 0 bases and J by 2 bases, leaving 5 bases between them. Germline V gives CDR1 SGDLS, CDR2 YYNGEE. CDR3 length: 14 amino acids. CDR3 sequence reads: CASSVDGTNEKLFF. The CDR3 DNA reads as TGTGCCAGCAGCGTAGACGGGACTAATGAAAAACTGTTTTTT.

The J gene is TRBJ1-2, the V gene TRBV30; weak D call: TRBD1 (5 bases). Trimming stripped 7 bases from V and 7 bases from J, with 22 bases between. Looked up from germline, CDR1 is GTSNPN and CDR2 is SVGIG (reference sequence). CDR3 length: 14 residues. This CDR3 is CASPFGGGRGGYTF. CDR3 DNA sequence: TGTGCCTCACCGTTCGGGGGGGGTCGTGGTGGCTACACCTTC.

This clone was seen just once. The V and J genes are TRBV5-5 and TRBJ1-1; maybe TRBD1 (6 bases). CDR3 length: 15 amino acids. The germline CDR1 and CDR2 sequences are SGHKS and YYEKEE (reference sequence). The V and J ends lost 2 bases and 1 base respectively, with 12 bases between them. The CDR3 nucleotides are TGTGCCAGCAGCTTTTACCCGGGACAGAACACTGAAGCTTTCTTT. Translation: CASSFYPGQNTEAFF.

V usage is TRBV28 and J usage is TRBJ2-5; 8 bases line up with TRBD1. CDR3 length equals 14 residues. Losses at the gene ends were 8 bases for V and 6 bases for J; bases not matched to a gene: 11. Germline assignment: CDR1 MDHEN and CDR2 SYDVKM. CDR3 sequence reads: CASESSTGVKTQYF. The CDR3 bases are TGTGCCAGCGAATCCTCGACAGGGGTAAAGACCCAGTACTTC.

This sequence joins TRBV19 and TRBJ2-7; 12 nucleotides line up with TRBD2. The CDR3 runs to 15 residues. The ends lost 6 bases at V and 3 bases at J; junction bases unmatched: 6. Germline CDR1 LNHDA, CDR2 SQIVND (reference sequence). The CDR3 spells CASRSPSGRGYEQYF. CDR3 DNA sequence: TGTGCCAGTAGGTCTCCTAGCGGGAGGGGCTACGAGCAGTACTTC.

The table lists this clone with a few counts. The V call is TRBV6-6, the J call TRBJ1-4; TRBD1 agrees at 7 bases. CDR1 and CDR2 (germline): MNHNY, SVGAGI (reference sequence). J gave up 2 bases and V 2 bases, and 2 bases lay outside the gene matches. The CDR3 runs to 15 residues. CDR3 loop: CASSYQQGTNEKLFF. The CDR3 DNA follows: TGTGCCAGCAGTTACCAACAGGGGACTAATGAAAAACTGTTTTTT.

The chain carries TRBV7-2 and TRBJ2-7, with TRBD2 matching 16 bases. CDR3 length: 16 residues. V lost 5 bases and J lost 3; bases outside the gene matches: 4. Germline assignment: CDR1 SGHTA and CDR2 FQGNSA. CDR3 nucleotide sequence: TGTGCCAGCAGCCCGGGACTAGCGGGAGGGAACTACGAGCAGTACGTC. This translates into CASSPGLAGGNYEQYV.